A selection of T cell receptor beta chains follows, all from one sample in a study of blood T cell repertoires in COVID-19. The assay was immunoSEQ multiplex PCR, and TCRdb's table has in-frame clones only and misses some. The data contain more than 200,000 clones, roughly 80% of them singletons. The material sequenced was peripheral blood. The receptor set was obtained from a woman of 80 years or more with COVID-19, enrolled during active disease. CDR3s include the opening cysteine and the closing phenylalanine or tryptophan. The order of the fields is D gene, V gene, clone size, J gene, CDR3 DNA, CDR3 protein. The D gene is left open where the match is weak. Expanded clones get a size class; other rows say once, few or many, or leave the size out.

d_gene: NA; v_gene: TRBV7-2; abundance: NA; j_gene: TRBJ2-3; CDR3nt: TGTGCCAGCAGCTTGCCTAAATGGGATACGCAGTATTTT; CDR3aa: CASSLPKWDTQYF
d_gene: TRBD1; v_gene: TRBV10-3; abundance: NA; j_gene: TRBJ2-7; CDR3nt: TGTGCCATCAGCGGCCAGACAGGGAAGAGCTCCTACGAGCAGTACTTC; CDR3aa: CAISGQTGKSSYEQYF
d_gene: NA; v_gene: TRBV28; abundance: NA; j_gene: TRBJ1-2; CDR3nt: TGTGCCAGCAAGACCGGGGGGTATGGCTACACCTTC; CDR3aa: CASKTGGYGYTF
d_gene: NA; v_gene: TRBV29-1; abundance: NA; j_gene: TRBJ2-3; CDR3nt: TGCAGCGTCAGAAGCGGGTCGAGCACAGATACGCAGTATTTT; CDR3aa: CSVRSGSSTDTQYF
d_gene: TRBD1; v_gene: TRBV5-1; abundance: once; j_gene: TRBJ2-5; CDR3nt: TGCGCCAGCAGCCCTACATCAGGGGGCGAGAAGACCCAGTACTTC; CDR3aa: CASSPTSGGEKTQYF
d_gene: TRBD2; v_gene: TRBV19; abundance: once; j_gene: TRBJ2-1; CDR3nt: TGTGCCAGTAGTCCCCTCCGGTTAGCGGGAAGGGATGAGCAGTTCTTC; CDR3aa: CASSPLRLAGRDEQFF
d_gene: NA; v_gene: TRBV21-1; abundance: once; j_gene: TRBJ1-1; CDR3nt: TGTGCCAGCCCCAGCCCCTTGACAATGAACACTGAAGCTTTCTTT; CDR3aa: CASPSPLTMNTEAFF
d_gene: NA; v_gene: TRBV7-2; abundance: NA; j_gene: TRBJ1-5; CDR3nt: TGTGCCAGCAGCCCCGGCGGTTACAATCAGCCCCAGCATTTT; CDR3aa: CASSPGGYNQPQHF
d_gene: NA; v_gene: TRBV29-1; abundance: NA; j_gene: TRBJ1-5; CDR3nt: TGCAGCGTCGGAGGGGGCAATCAGCCCCAGCATTTT; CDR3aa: CSVGGGNQPQHF
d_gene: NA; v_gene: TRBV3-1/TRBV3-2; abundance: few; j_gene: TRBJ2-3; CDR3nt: TGTGCCAGCAGCCCCGGACTCGTAGATACGCAGTATTTT; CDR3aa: CASSPGLVDTQYF
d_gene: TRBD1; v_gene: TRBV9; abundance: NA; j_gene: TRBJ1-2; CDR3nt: TGTGCCAGCAGCACCAGACAGGGCCACTATGGCTACACCTTC; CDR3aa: CASSTRQGHYGYTF
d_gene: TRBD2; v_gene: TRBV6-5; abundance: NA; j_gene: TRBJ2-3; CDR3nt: TGTGCCAGCAGGCTAGCGGTCACAGATACGCAGTATTTT; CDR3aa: CASRLAVTDTQYF
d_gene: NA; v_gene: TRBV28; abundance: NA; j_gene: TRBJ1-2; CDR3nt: TGTGCCAGCAGTTTAGGCCTGGACTATGGCTACACCTTC; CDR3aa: CASSLGLDYGYTF
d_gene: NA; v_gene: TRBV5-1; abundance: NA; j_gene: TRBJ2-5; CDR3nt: TGCGCCAGCAGCCCTTGGGGACACGACCAAGAGACCCAGTACTTC; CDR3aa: CASSPWGHDQETQYF
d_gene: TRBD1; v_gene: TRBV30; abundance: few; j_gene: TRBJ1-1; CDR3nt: TGTGCCTGGGCTAGGGGGCCCCCAAGCCCTGAAGCTTTCTTT; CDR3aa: CAWARGPPSPEAFF
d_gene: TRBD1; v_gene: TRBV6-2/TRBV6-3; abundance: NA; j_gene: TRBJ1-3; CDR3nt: TGTGCCAGCAGCCGGGAACAGGGGTTCTCTGGAAACACCATATATTTT; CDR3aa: CASSREQGFSGNTIYF
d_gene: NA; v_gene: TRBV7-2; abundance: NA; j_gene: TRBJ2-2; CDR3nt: TGTGCCAGCAGCTTAAGGGGGTTGTACGGCTCGAACACCGGGGAGCTGTTTTTT; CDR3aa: CASSLRGLYGSNTGELFF
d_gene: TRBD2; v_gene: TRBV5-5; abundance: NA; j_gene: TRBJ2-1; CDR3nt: TGTGCCAGCAGCCCCTCCCCTAGCGGGAGTTACAATGAGCAGTTCTTC; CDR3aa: CASSPSPSGSYNEQFF
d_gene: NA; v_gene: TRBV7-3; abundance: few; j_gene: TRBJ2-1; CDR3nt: TGTGCCAGCAGCTTCGGGGGAGACGATGAGCAGTTCTTC; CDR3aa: CASSFGGDDEQFF
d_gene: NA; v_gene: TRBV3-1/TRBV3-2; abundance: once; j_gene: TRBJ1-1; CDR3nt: TGTGCCAGCAGCCCCTCGAGAGCTGAAGCTTTCTTT; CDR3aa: CASSPSRAEAFF
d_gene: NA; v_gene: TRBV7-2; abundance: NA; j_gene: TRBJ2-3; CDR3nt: TGTGCCTCCCGAGGGGGGGTCACAGATACGCAGTATTTT; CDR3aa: CASRGGVTDTQYF
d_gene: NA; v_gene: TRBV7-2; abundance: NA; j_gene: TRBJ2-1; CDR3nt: TGTGCCAGCAGCCTGAGGCGGCCGATGAAAAATGAGCAGTTCTTC; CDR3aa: CASSLRRPMKNEQFF
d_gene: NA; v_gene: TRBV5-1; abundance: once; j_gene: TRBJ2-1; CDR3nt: TGCGCCAGCAGCTTAGGCGGGGGCCACAATGAGCAGTTCTTC; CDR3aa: CASSLGGGHNEQFF
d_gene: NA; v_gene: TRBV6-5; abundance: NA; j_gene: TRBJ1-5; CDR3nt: TGTGCCAGCGGGCCAGGGAGCAATCAGCCCCAGCATTTT; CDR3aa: CASGPGSNQPQHF
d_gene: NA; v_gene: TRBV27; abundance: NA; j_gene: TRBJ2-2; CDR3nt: TGTGCCAGCAGTTTAAGGGCGGTAGCGGCGAACACCGGGGAGCTGTTTTTT; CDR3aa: CASSLRAVAANTGELFF
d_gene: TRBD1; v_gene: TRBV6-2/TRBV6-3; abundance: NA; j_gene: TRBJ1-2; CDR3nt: TGTGCCAGCAGTTACCCCGGGACAGGGGATGGCTACACCTTC; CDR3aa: CASSYPGTGDGYTF
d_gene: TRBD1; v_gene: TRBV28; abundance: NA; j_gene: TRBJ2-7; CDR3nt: TGTGCCAGCAGCCAGGGACACGGACAGGGTGGGAACGAGCAGTACTTC; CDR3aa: CASSQGHGQGGNEQYF
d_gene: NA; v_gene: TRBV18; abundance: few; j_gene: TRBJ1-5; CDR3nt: TGTGCCAGCTCATCCCAGGGGTCAGGCAGCAATCAGCCCCAGCATTTT; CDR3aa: CASSSQGSGSNQPQHF
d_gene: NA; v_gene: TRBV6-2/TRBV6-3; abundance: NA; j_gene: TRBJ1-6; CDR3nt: TGTGCCAGCAGCCTCAGAGGATCGAGCTCCTATAATTCACCCCTCCACTTT; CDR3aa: CASSLRGSSSYNSPLHF
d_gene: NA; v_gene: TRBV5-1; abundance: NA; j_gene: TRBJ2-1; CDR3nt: TGCGCCAGCAGCTTGGTTGGGACACACAATGAGCAGTTCTTC; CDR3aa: CASSLVGTHNEQFF
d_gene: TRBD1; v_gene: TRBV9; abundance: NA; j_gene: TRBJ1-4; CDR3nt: TGTGCCAGCAGCGCACGGACAGGGTCTGAAAAACTGTTTTTT; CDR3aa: CASSARTGSEKLFF
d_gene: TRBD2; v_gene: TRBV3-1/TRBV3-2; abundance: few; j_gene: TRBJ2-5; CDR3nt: TGTGCCAGCAGCCCGACTAGCGGGGGGGTCCCAGGTGAGACCCAGTACTTC; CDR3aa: CASSPTSGGVPGETQYF
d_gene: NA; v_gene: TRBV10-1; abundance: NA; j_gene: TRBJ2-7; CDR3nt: TGCGCCAGCAGAGACGACACGATCTACGAGCAGTACTTC; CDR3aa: CASRDDTIYEQYF
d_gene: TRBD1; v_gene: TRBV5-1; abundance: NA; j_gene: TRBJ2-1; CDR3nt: TGCGCCAGCAGCACGGGGACAGGGGGGTTGGAGCAGTTCTTC; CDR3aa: CASSTGTGGLEQFF
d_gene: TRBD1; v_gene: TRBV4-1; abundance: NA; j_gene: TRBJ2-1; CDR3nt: TGCGCCAGCAGCCCGTTCGGACAGGGGGAAGATGAGCAGTTCTTC; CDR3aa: CASSPFGQGEDEQFF
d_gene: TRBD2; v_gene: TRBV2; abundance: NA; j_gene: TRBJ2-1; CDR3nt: TGTGCCAGCAGTATCGGACTAGCGTCGAGGGGGGAGCAGTTCTTC; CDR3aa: CASSIGLASRGEQFF
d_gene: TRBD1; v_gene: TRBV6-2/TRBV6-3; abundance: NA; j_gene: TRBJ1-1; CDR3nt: TGTGCCAGCAGTTACAACAGGGGGCTAGAAGGAGCTTTCTTT; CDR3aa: CASSYNRGLEGAFF
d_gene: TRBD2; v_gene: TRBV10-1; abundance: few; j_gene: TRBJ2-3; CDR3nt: TGCGCCAGCAGTGATGTAGGACTAGCGGGGGGCGCAGATACGCAGTATTTT; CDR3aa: CASSDVGLAGGADTQYF
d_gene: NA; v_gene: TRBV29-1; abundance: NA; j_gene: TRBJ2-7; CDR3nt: TGCAGCGTCCGAAGCGGCTCCTACGAGCAGTACTTC; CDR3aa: CSVRSGSYEQYF
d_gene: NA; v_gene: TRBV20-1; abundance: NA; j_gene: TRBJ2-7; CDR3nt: TGCAGTGCTACTAACAGGGCTGAGCAGTACTTC; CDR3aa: CSATNRAEQYF
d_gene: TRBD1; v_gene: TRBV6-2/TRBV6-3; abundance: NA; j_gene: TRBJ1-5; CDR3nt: TGTGCCAGCAGTTCCACAGGGGGGACGAATCAGCCCCAGCATTTT; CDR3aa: CASSSTGGTNQPQHF
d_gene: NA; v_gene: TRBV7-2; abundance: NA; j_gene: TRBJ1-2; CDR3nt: TGTGCCAGCAGCCTCCAGACTTCCGGGAGAGCTAACTATGGCTACACCTTC; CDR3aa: CASSLQTSGRANYGYTF
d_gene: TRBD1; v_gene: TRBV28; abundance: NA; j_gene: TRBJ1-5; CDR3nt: TGTGCCAGCAGTTTATCGGACAGGCAGCCCCAGCATTTT; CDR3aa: CASSLSDRQPQHF
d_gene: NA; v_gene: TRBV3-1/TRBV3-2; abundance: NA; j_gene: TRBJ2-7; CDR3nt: TGTGCCAGCAGCCAGTTAAGGGGGGAGCAGTACTTC; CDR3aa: CASSQLRGEQYF
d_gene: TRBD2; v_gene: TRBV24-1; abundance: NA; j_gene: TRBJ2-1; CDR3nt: TGTGCCACCAGTGATCCGGCTAGCGGATACAATGAGCAGTTCTTC; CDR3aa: CATSDPASGYNEQFF